This TCR beta chain comes out of a study of blood T cell repertoires in COVID-19. CDR1 MNHNY and CDR2 SVGAGI come from the germline V gene (reference sequence). The CDR3 has 14 residues. Trimming took off 5 bases at V and 0 bases at J, with 7 bases between the two ends. Only one count was recorded for this clone. Data came from immunoSEQ multiplex PCR; TCRdb stores just in-frame clones and leaves some out. This table has some 100,000 clones, about 83% appearing once. The sequenced sample consisted of peripheral blood. The receptor was isolated from a man aged 65 to 85 with acute or convalescent COVID-19. The chain couples TRBV6-6 to TRBJ1-4; tentatively, D is TRBD1 (6 bases). The chain's CDR3 is CASSTGPTNEKLFF. The CDR3 DNA follows: TGTGCCAGCAGTACAGGGCCAACTAATGAAAAACTGTTTTTT.